This T cell receptor (beta chain) is drawn from a study of a mutant IDH1 vaccine in newly diagnosed glioma. Turning to the study itself: The patients received vaccinations eight times, in weeks 1, 3, 5, 7, 11, 15, 19 and 23. It was radiotherapy, temozolomide, or both that patients received previously, with most receiving both. Overall study findings and caveats: Pseudoprogression seemed unrelated to changes in top peripheral T cell clonotypes. Vaccination elicited immune responses in 90% to 95% of patients.

Trimming removed 6 bases from V and 12 bases from J; junction bases left unmatched: 13. Germline V gene sequence: CDR1 SGHTA, CDR2 FQGNSA. The CDR3 length is 16 residues. Time point described: week 11, during vaccination. Topical imiquimod was applied with each vaccine dose, which held 300 ug of mutant IDH1 20-mer peptide. Sequencing was performed with immunoSEQ multiplex PCR; in TCRdb, only in-frame clones are kept and a portion is missing. The table records 55,000 to 70,000 clones, 89% of them present only once. In regard to this clone: What it recognizes is unknown.

The sequencing used PBMCs, collected from a glioma patient whose treatment included an IDH1 peptide vaccine. This chain joins TRBV7-2 and TRBJ2-1, with 14 bases matching TRBD2. The sequence was collected from a man aged 40-49 years with glioma. The CDR3 protein is CASRPTAGTSGSWQFF. The CDR3 bases are TGTGCCAGCAGACCAACCGCCGGGACTAGCGGGAGTTGGCAGTTCTTC. Full variable domain (remainder filled in from reference TRBV7-2 and TRBJ2-1): GAGVSQSPSNKVTEKGKDVELRCDPISGHTALYWYRQSLGQGLEFLIYFQGNSAPDKSGLPSDRFSAERTGGSVSTLTIQRTQQEDSAVYLCASRPTAGTSGSWQFFGPGTRLTVL.